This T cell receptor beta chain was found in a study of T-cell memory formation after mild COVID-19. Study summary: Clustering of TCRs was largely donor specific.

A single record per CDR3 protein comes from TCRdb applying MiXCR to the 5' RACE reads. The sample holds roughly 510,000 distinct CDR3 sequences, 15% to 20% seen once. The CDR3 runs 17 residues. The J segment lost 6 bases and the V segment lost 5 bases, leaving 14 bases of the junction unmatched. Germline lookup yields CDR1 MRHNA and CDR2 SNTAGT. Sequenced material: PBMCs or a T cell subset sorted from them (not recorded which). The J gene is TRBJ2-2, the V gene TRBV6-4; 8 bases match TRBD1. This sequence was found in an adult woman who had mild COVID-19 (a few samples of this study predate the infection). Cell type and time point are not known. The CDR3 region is CASSSTGGSLGAGELFF. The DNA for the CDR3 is TGTGCCAGCAGTTCCACAGGGGGTTCTCTGGGTGCCGGGGAGCTGTTTTTT.